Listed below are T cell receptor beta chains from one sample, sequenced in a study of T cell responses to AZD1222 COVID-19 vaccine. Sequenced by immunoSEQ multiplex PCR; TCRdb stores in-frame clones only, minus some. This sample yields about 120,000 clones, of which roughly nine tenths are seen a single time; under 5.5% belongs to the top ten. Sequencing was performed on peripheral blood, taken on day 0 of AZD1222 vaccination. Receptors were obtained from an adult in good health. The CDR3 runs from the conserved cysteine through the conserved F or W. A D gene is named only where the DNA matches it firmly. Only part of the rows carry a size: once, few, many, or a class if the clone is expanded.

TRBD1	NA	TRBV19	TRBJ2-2	CASRGARDRGAGELFF	TGTGCCAGTAGAGGGGCTCGGGACAGGGGGGCCGGGGAGCTGTTTTTT
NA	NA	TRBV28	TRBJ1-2	CASSFNPGNYGYTF	TGTGCCAGCAGTTTTAACCCAGGGAACTATGGCTACACCTTC
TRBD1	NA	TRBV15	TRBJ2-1	CATSSPTGSINEQFF	TGTGCCACCAGCAGCCCGACAGGGTCCATAAATGAGCAGTTCTTC
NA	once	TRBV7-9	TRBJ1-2	CASSSLAGRFTANYGYTF	TGTGCCAGCAGCTCCCTTGCAGGGAGGTTTACTGCTAACTATGGCTACACCTTC
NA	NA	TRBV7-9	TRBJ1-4	CASSFGVDFGEKLFF	TGTGCCAGCAGCTTTGGCGTGGACTTCGGAGAAAAACTGTTTTTT
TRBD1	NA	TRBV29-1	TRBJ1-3	CSVTGQGGGNTIYF	TGCAGCGTCACCGGACAGGGGGGTGGAAACACCATATATTTT
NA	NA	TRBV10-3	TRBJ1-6	CAISESQRSSYNSPLHF	TGTGCCATCAGTGAGTCACAGAGAAGCTCCTATAATTCACCCCTCCACTTT
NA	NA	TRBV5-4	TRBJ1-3	CASSSLNRAETIYF	TGTGCCAGCAGCTCGCTAAACAGGGCCGAGACCATATATTTT
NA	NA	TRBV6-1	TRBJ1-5	CASSDTSGQGSNQPQHF	TGTGCCAGCAGTGATACCTCTGGGCAGGGGAGCAATCAGCCCCAGCATTTT
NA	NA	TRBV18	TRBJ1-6	CASSPDLGDSPLHF	TGTGCCAGCTCACCGGACCTGGGGGATTCACCCCTCCACTTT
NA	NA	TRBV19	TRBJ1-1	CASSFAGRRTEAFF	TGTGCCAGTAGTTTTGCCGGCCGGAGAACTGAAGCTTTCTTT
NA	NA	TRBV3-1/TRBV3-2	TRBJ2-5	CASSPGQDQETQYF	TGTGCCAGCAGCCCGGGACAAGATCAAGAGACCCAGTACTTC
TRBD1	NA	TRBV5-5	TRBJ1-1	CASSRGQGYTEAFF	TGTGCCAGCAGCCGAGGACAGGGATACACTGAAGCTTTCTTT
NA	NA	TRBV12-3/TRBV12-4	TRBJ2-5	CASSYFGQTQYF	TGTGCCAGCAGTTACTTCGGTCAGACCCAGTACTTC